Below, 17 T cell receptor beta chains from the same sample are listed, as sequenced in a study of early T cells in non-severe SARS-CoV-2 infection. TCRdb reprocessed the 5' RACE reads with MiXCR, giving one entry per CDR3 protein. The sample lists about 80,000 distinct CDR3 sequences; approximately 12% were seen once. Sequenced material: whole blood, taken at baseline. All receptors come from an adult who was a healthcare worker with PCR-confirmed SARS-CoV-2 infection or an uninfected control (not recorded which). The donor label of this sample is uncertain.

This clonotype was seen at least ten times. V usage is TRBV30 and J usage is TRBJ2-7; 9 bases map to TRBD2. Looked up from germline, CDR1 is GTSNPN and CDR2 is SVGIG (reference sequence). V dropped 5 bases and J dropped 3; count of bases not matched to a gene: 5. The CDR3 loop spans 13 amino acids. This CDR3 reads CAWERGANYEQYF. CDR3 in DNA: TGTGCCTGGGAGCGGGGGGCGAACTACGAGCAGTACTTC.

The table lists this clonotype with many counts. J is TRBJ1-2 and V is TRBV4-3; D remains ambiguous. The V end was cut by 1 base, the J end by 4 bases, with 7 bases between. CDR1 is LGHNA, CDR2 YSLEER, per germline. This CDR3 comprises 13 residues. As DNA, the CDR3 is TGCGCCAGCAGCCAAGGGACGGCCTATGGCTACACCTTC. The encoded protein is CASSQGTAYGYTF.

This clonotype was recorded a few times. The V call is TRBV12-3 or TRBV12-4, the J call TRBJ2-5; 11 bases are a match to TRBD2. V lost 6 bases to trimming and J lost 5 bases; unmatched junction nucleotides: 8. This CDR3 spans 15 amino acids. The CDR3 coding sequence is TGTGCCAGCAGCGTTAGCGGGAGGGGAAAGGAGACCCAGTACTTC. This translates into CASSVSGRGKETQYF.

This sequence joins TRBV7-7 and TRBJ2-3; 9 positions match TRBD1. This CDR3 is 15 amino acids long. CDR1 and CDR2 (germline): SSHAT, FNYEAQ (reference sequence). Trimming took 5 bases from V and 2 from J; bases not matched to a gene: 5. The CDR3 loop is CASSPGQGFTDTQYF. CDR3 bases: TGTGCCAGCAGCCCGGGACAGGGCTTCACAGATACGCAGTATTTT.

This clonotype was recorded many times. This rearrangement joins TRBV6-6 to TRBJ1-1; D may be TRBD1 (6 bases). The germline V gene encodes CDR1 MNHNY and CDR2 SVGAGI (reference sequence). The CDR3 has 14 residues. Trimming shortened V by 4 bases and J by 2 bases, and 11 bases separated the two germline ends. The CDR3 coding sequence is TGTGCCAGCAGTTCATTGACAGGCAACACTGAAGCTTTCTTT. It is translated as CASSSLTGNTEAFF.

This chain joins TRBV7-8 and TRBJ1-5, with D possibly matching TRBD1 (5 bases). Germline loops: CDR1 SGHVS, CDR2 FQNEAQ. The CDR3 is 16 residues long. The V end lost 5 bases, the J end lost 5 bases, and 19 bases lay between the germline ends. The CDR3 sequence is CASSPVPGTQDQPQHF. The CDR3 nucleotides are TGTGCCAGCAGCCCCGTTCCCGGGACTCAGGATCAGCCCCAGCATTTT.

The chain employs TRBV20-1 and TRBJ2-5; 11 bases agree with TRBD2. Germline-derived CDR1 and CDR2 are DFQATT and SNEGSKA (reference sequence). CDR3 length equals 17 residues. V lost 3 bases, J lost 5 bases, and 14 bases stayed unmatched. CDR3 in amino acids: CSARPANLAGGWETQYF. The CDR3 bases are TGCAGTGCTAGGCCAGCCAATCTAGCGGGAGGATGGGAGACCCAGTACTTC.

This clonotype was seen more than once but under ten times. The V gene is TRBV18, the J gene TRBJ2-6, with a possible D match to TRBD1 (5 bases). Per the germline V gene, CDR1 is KGHSH and CDR2 is LQKENI. The germline V and J ends were trimmed by 1 base and 4 bases, with 8 bases remaining between them. CDR3 length: 15 residues. The CDR3 nucleotides are TGTGCCAGCTCACCACTGGGGCAAGGGGCCAACGTCCTGACTTTC. This gives the protein CASSPLGQGANVLTF.

This clonotype was detected many times. J is TRBJ2-1 and V is TRBV7-2; 7 bases match TRBD2. Germline V gene sequence: CDR1 SGHTA, CDR2 FQGNSA. The CDR3 contains 15 residues. With V trimmed by 1 base and J by 2 bases, 2 bases remained unmatched. As DNA, the CDR3 is TGTGCCAGCAGCTTAGATAGCGGGCCCTACAATGAGCAGTTCTTC. Its protein product is CASSLDSGPYNEQFF.

This clonotype was seen many times. Sequence at one end of the junction differs from germline and may be a read error. The J gene is TRBJ2-7, the V gene TRBV19; 14 nucleotides align to TRBD2. Germline assignment: CDR1 LNHDA and CDR2 SQIVND (reference sequence). CDR3 length equals 17 residues. This CDR3 is CASSVGLAGELSSEQYF. The CDR3 DNA follows: TGTGCCAGTAGTGTGGGACTAGCGGGAGAATTGTCCTCCGAGCAGTACTTC. The variable domain in full, completed from reference TRBV19 and TRBJ2-7, reads DGGITQSPKYLFRKEGQNVTLSCEQNLNHDAMYWYRQDPGQGLRLIYYSQIVNDFQKGDIAEGYSVSREKKESFPLTVTSAQKNPTAFYLCASSVGLAGELSSEQYFGPGTRLTVT.

V and J are TRBV11-2 and TRBJ1-1, with 8 bases lining up with TRBD1. Trimming removed 4 bases from V and 3 bases from J; junction bases left unmatched: 4. In germline, CDR1 is SGHAT, CDR2 FQNNGV. The CDR3 totals 14 residues. The CDR3 bases are TGTGCCAGCAGCTCCAACAGGGGGTACACTGAAGCTTTCTTT. It is translated as CASSSNRGYTEAFF.

The table lists this clonotype with many counts. The chain links TRBV11-2 to TRBJ2-5, with 14 bases fitting TRBD2. CDR3 length equals 17 residues. Losses at the gene ends were 2 bases for V and 3 bases for J; bases not matched to a gene: 5. Germline V gives CDR1 SGHAT, CDR2 FQNNGV. The CDR3 nucleotides read TGTGCCAGCAGCTTATTGAGGACTAGCGGGGGGAAAGAGACCCAGTACTTC. Its protein is CASSLLRTSGGKETQYF.

This chain connects TRBV29-1 to TRBJ2-7; 7 bases line up with TRBD1. V lost 5 bases, J lost 6 bases, and 7 bases stayed unmatched. Germline-derived CDR1 and CDR2 are SQVTM and ANQGSEA. There are 12 residues in the CDR3. CDR3 bases: TGCAGCGTTCCAACAGGGGACGGCGAGCAGTACTTC. Amino acids: CSVPTGDGEQYF.

The chain carries TRBV25-1 and TRBJ1-4; D remains ambiguous. CDR1 and CDR2 (germline): MGHDK, SYGVNS. V lost 6 bases to trimming and J lost 0 bases, with 17 bases between them. The CDR3 spans 17 residues. The CDR3 region has the DNA TGTGCCAGCAGGACGATTATATGGACGGCAACTAATGAAAAACTGTTTTTT. It codes for CASRTIIWTATNEKLFF.

The chain couples TRBV13 to TRBJ1-1; 8 bases fit TRBD1. Trimming took 3 bases from V and 4 from J; bases not matched to a gene: 7. The CDR3 runs 15 residues. Germline V gene lookup returns CDR1 PRHDT and CDR2 FYEKMQ (reference sequence). The CDR3 reads CASSFRGQAFTEAFF. CDR3 DNA sequence: TGTGCCAGCAGCTTCAGGGGACAGGCCTTCACTGAAGCTTTCTTT. The complete variable domain, with remaining parts taken from reference TRBV13 and TRBJ1-1, reads AAGVIQSPRHLIKEKRETATLKCYPIPRHDTVYWYQQGPGQDPQFLISFYEKMQSDKGSIPDRFSAQQFSDYHSELNMSSLELGDSALYFCASSFRGQAFTEAFFGQGTRLTVV.

This clonotype was counted only a few times. The chain links TRBV6-1 to TRBJ2-3, with unresolved D. Germline CDR1 is MNHNS and CDR2 is SASEGT. V dropped 7 bases and J dropped 0 bases, with 14 bases sitting between them. The length of the CDR3 is 15 residues. DNA of the CDR3: TGTGCCAGCACGCTTGGGGTTCACAGCACAGATACGCAGTATTTT. Protein sequence: CASTLGVHSTDTQYF.

This clonotype was seen a handful of times. The chain recombines TRBV7-8 with TRBJ2-3, with 12 bases identical to TRBD2. J was trimmed by 0 bases and V by 5 bases; bases with no gene match: 6. The CDR3 sequence is 17 residues long. CDR1 and CDR2 from the germline V gene are SGHVS and FQNEAQ. The CDR3 DNA is TGTGCCAGCAGCGGTGGACTAGCGGGGCCTAGCACAGATACGCAGTATTTT. Translated, it gives CASSGGLAGPSTDTQYF.